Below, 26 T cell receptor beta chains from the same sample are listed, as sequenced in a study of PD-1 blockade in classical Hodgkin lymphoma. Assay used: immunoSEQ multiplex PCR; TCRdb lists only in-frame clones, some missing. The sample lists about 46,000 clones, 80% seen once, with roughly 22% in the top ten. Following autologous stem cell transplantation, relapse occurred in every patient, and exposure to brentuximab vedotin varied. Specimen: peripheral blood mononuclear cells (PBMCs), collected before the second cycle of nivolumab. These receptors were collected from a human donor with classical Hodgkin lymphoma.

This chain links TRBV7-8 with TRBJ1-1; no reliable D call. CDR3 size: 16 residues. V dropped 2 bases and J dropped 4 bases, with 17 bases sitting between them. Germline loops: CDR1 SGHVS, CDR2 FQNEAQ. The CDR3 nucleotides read TGTGCCAGCAGCTTATCGTCCTTCCAATGGGGCACTGAAGCTTTCTTT. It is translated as CASSLSSFQWGTEAFF. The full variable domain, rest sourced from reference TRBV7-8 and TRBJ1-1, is GAGVSQSPRYKVAKRGQDVALRCDPISGHVSLFWYQQALGQGPEFLTYFQNEAQLDKSGLPSDRFFAERPEGSVSTLKIQRTQQEDSAVYLCASSLSSFQWGTEAFFGQGTRLTVV.

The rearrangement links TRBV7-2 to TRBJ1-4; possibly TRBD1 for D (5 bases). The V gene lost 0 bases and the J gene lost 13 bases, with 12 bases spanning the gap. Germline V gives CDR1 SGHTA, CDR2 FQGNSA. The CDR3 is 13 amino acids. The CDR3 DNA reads TGTGCCAGCAGCTTAGCAACTTCAGGGCGACTGTTTTTT. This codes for CASSLATSGRLFF.

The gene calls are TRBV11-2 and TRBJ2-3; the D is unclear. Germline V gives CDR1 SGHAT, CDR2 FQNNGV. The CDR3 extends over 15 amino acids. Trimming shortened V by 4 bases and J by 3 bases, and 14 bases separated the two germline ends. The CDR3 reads CASSSSGDSTDTQYF. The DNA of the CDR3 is TGTGCCAGCAGCTCTAGTGGGGATTCGACAGATACGCAGTATTTT.

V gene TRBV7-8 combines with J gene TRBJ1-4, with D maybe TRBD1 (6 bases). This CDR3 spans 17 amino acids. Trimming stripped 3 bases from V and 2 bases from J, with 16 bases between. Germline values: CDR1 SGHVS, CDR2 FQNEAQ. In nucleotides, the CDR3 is TGTGCCAGCAGCTTCAATGGCAGGGGACCGACTAATGAAAAACTGTTTTTT. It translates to CASSFNGRGPTNEKLFF. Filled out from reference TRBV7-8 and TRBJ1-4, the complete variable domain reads GAGVSQSPRYKVAKRGQDVALRCDPISGHVSLFWYQQALGQGPEFLTYFQNEAQLDKSGLPSDRFFAERPEGSVSTLKIQRTQQEDSAVYLCASSFNGRGPTNEKLFFGSGTQLSVL.

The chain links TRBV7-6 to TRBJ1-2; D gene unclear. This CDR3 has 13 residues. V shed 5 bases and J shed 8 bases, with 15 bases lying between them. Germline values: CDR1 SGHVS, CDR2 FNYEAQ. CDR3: CASSQIWELGYTF. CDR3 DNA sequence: TGTGCCAGCAGCCAGATCTGGGAACTGGGCTACACCTTC.

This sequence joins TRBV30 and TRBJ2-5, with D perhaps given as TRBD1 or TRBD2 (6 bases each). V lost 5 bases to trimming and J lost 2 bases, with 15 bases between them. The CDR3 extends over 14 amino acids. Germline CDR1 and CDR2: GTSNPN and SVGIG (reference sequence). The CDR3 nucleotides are TGTGCCTGGGGACGGGTAGGGGGGCAAGAGACCCAGTACTTC. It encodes CAWGRVGGQETQYF.

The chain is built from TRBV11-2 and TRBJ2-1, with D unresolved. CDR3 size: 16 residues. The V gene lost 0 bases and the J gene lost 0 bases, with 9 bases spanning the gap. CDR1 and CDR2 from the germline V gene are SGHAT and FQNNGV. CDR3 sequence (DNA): TGTGCCAGCAGCTTAGAGAGGCTCGGCTCCTACAATGAGCAGTTCTTC. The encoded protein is CASSLERLGSYNEQFF.

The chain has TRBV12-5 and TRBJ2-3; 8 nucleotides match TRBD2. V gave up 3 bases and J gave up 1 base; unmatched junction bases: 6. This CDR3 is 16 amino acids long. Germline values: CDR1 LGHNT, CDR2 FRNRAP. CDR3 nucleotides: TGTGCTAGTGGTTTACCGAGCGGGGGAGGCACAGATACGCAGTATTTT. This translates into CASGLPSGGGTDTQYF.

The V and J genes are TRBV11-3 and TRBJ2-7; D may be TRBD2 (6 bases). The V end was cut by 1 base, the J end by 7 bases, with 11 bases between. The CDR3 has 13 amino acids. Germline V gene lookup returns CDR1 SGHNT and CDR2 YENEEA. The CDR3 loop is CASSLGLASEQYF. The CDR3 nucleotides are TGTGCCAGCAGCTTAGGCCTAGCGAGTGAGCAGTACTTC.

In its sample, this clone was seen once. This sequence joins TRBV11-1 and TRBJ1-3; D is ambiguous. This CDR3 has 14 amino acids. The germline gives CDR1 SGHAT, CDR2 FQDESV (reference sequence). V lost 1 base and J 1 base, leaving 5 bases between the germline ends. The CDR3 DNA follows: TGTGCCAGCAGCTTAGGGGGTTCTGGAAACACCATATATTTT. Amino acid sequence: CASSLGGSGNTIYF.

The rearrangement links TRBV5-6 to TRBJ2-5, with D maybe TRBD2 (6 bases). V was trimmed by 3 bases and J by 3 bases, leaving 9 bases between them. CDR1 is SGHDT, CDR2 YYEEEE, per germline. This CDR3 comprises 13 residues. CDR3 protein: CASSSRGKETQYF. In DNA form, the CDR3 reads TGTGCCAGCAGCTCCCGGGGGAAAGAGACCCAGTACTTC.

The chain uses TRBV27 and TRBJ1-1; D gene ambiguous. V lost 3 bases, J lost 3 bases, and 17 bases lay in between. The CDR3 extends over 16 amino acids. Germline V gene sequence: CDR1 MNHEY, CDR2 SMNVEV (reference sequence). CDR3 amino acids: CASSFQARDPYTEAFF. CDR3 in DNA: TGTGCCAGCAGTTTCCAAGCCCGGGATCCCTACACTGAAGCTTTCTTT.

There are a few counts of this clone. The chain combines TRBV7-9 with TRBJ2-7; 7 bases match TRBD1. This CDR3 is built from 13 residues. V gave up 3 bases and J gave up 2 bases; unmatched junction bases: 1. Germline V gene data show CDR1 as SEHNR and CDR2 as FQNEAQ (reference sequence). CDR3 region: CASSFGQAYEQYF. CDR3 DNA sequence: TGTGCCAGCAGCTTTGGACAGGCCTACGAGCAGTACTTC.

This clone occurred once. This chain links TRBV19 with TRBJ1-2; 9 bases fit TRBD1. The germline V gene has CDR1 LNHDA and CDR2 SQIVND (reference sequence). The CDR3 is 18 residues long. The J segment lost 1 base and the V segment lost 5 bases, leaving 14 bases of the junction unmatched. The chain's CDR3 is CASSHPYRGRKSNYGYTF. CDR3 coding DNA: TGTGCCAGTAGTCACCCATACAGGGGGCGCAAGAGTAACTATGGCTACACCTTC.

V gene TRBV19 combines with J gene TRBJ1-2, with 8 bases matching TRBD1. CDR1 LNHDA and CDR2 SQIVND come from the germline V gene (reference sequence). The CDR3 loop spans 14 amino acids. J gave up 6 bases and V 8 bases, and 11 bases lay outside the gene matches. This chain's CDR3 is CASSSDREVNGYTF. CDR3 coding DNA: TGTGCCAGTTCCTCGGACAGGGAGGTAAATGGCTACACCTTC.

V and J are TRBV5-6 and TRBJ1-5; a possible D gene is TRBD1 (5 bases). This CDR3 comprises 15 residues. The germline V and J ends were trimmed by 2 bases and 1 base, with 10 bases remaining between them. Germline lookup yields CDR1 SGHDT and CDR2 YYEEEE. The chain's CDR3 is CASSFAGVSNQPQHF. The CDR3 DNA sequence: TGTGCCAGCAGCTTTGCGGGGGTAAGCAATCAGCCCCAGCATTTT.

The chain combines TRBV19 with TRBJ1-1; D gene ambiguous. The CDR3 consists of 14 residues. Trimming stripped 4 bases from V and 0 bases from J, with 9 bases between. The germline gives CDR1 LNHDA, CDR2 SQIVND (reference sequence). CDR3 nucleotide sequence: TGTGCCAGTAGTACCGACCTCATGAACACTGAAGCTTTCTTT. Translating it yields CASSTDLMNTEAFF.

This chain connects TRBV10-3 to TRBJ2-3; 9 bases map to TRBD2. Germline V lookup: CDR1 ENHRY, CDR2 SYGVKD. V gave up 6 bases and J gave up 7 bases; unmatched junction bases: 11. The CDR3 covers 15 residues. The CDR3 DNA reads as TGTGCCATCAGAATCGGGACTAGCCTCAGTAATACGCAGTATTTT. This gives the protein CAIRIGTSLSNTQYF.

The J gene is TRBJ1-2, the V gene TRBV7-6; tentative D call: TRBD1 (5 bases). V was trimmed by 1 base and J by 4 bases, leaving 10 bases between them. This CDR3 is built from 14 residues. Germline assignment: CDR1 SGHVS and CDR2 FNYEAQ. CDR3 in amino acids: CASSLGEGSYGYTF. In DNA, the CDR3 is TGTGCCAGCAGCTTAGGAGAGGGGAGCTATGGCTACACCTTC. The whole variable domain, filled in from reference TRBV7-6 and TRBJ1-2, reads GAGVSQSPRYKVTKRGQDVALRCDPISGHVSLYWYRQALGQGPEFLTYFNYEAQQDKSGLPNDRFSAERPEGSISTLTIQRTEQRDSAMYRCASSLGEGSYGYTFGSGTRLTVV.

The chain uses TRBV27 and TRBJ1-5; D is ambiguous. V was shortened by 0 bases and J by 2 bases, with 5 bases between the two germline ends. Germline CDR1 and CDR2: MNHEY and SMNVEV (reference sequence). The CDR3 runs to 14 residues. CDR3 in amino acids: CASSLSAGNQPQHF. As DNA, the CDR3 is TGTGCCAGCAGTTTATCGGCCGGCAATCAGCCCCAGCATTTT.

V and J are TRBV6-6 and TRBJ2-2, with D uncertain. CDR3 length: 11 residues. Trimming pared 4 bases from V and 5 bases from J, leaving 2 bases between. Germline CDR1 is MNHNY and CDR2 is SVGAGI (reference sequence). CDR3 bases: TGTGCCAGCAGTTCTACCGGGGAGCTGTTTTTT. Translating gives CASSSTGELFF.

The CDR3 DNA follows: TGTGCCAGCAGCGTCCCAGTGGCTGTGGACTATGGCTACACCTTC. It specifies CASSVPVAVDYGYTF. The V and J genes are TRBV9 and TRBJ1-2; no firm D call. The germline gives CDR1 SGDLS, CDR2 YYNGEE. The CDR3 contains 15 residues. Trimming took 2 bases from V and 3 from J, leaving 14 bases between them.

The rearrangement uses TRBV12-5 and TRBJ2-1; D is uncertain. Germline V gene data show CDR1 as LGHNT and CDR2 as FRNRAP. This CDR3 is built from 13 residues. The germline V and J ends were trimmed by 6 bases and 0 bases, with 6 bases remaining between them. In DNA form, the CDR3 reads TGTGCTAGTGGACAGAGCTCCTACAATGAGCAGTTCTTC. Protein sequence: CASGQSSYNEQFF. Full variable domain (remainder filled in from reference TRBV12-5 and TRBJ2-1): DARVTQTPRHKVTEMGQEVTMRCQPILGHNTVFWYRQTMMQGLELLAYFRNRAPLDDSGMPKDRFSAEMPDATLATLKIQPSEPRDSAVYFCASGQSSYNEQFFGPGTRLTVL.

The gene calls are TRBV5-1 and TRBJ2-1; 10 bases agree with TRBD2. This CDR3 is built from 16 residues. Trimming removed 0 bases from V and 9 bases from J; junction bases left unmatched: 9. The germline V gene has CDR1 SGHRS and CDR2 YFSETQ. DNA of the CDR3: TGCGCCAGCAGCTTGGGCGCTAGCGGGAGATGGGGTGAGCAGTTCTTC. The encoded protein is CASSLGASGRWGEQFF.

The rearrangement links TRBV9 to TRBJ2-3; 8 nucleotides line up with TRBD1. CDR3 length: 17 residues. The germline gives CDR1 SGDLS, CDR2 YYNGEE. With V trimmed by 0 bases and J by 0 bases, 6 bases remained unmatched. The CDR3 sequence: CASSVAGTGASTDTQYF. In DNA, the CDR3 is TGTGCCAGCAGCGTAGCGGGGACAGGCGCTAGCACAGATACGCAGTATTTT.

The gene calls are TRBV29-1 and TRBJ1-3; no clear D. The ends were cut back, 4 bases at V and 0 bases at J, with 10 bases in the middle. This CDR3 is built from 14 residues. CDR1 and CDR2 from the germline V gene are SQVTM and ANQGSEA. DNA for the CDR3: TGCAGCGTTGGTCTAGGGAGCTCTGGAAACACCATATATTTT. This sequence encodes CSVGLGSSGNTIYF. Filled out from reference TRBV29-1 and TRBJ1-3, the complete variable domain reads SAVISQKPSRDICQRGTSLTIQCQVDSQVTMMFWYRQQPGQSLTLIATANQGSEATYESGFVIDKFPISRPNLTFSTLTVSNMSPEDSSIYLCSVGLGSSGNTIYFGEGSWLTVV.